The text below deals with one T cell receptor beta chain. The sample belongs to a study of blood T cell repertoires in COVID-19. Clones were sequenced by immunoSEQ multiplex PCR, and TCRdb holds only the in-frame ones, with some missing. The sample shows some 300,000 clones, around 92% of them seen only once. The CDR3 is 17 amino acids. The germline gives CDR1 MNHNS, CDR2 SASEGT. V was cut by 3 bases and J by 8 bases, with 22 bases left in between. The sequencing input was PBMCs or T cells enriched from blood (not recorded which). The chain employs TRBV6-1 and TRBJ1-4, with D tentatively TRBD1 (5 bases). The sequence derives from a woman in her forties or fifties who had been exposed to COVID-19. The CDR3 here is CASSDSGLTAFSEKLFF. The CDR3, as DNA: TGTGCCAGCAGTGACAGTGGCTTGACAGCCTTTTCCGAAAAACTGTTTTTT.